Listed below are T cell receptor beta chains from one sample, sequenced in a study of shared clonotypes between healthy human individuals. Generated by immunoSEQ multiplex PCR, the TCRdb table keeps only in-frame clones and is missing some. The table has millions of clones, 95% seen once. Sequencing was carried out using naive CD4+ T cells sorted from blood. These receptors all stem from a man aged 18 to 30 in good health. The CDR3 runs from the conserved cysteine through the conserved F or W. A D gene is named only where the DNA matches it firmly. Size tells how often a clone was seen (once, few, many) or the class of an expanded clone, and some rows leave it out.

abundance: NA; v_gene: TRBV7-8; j_gene: TRBJ1-2; d_gene: NA; CDR3nt: TGTGCCAGCAGCCCTAGGACGGCCCTAGGCTATGGCTACACCTTC; CDR3aa: CASSPRTALGYGYTF
abundance: NA; v_gene: TRBV5-1; j_gene: TRBJ2-7; d_gene: NA; CDR3nt: TGCGCCAGCAGCTTCCTTCACAGTAGCTCCTACGAGCAGTACTTC; CDR3aa: CASSFLHSSSYEQYF
abundance: NA; v_gene: TRBV29-1; j_gene: TRBJ1-4; d_gene: NA; CDR3nt: TGCAGCGCTTCGTGGGCTAATGAAAAACTGTTTTTT; CDR3aa: CSASWANEKLFF
abundance: NA; v_gene: TRBV15; j_gene: TRBJ2-7; d_gene: TRBD2; CDR3nt: TGTGCCACCAGCAATGGGGGAGGGGCCTACGAGCAGTACTTC; CDR3aa: CATSNGGGAYEQYF
abundance: NA; v_gene: TRBV5-6; j_gene: TRBJ2-5; d_gene: NA; CDR3nt: TGTGCCAGCAGCGGACCTACCTGGCAAGAGACCCAGTACTTC; CDR3aa: CASSGPTWQETQYF
abundance: NA; v_gene: TRBV28; j_gene: TRBJ1-1; d_gene: NA; CDR3nt: TGTGCCAGCAGTTTGAGACAGTTGGAAGCTTTCTTT; CDR3aa: CASSLRQLEAFF
abundance: NA; v_gene: TRBV9; j_gene: TRBJ2-5; d_gene: NA; CDR3nt: TGTGCCAGCAGCGTAGGCAGGGTCCAAGAGACCCAGTACTTC; CDR3aa: CASSVGRVQETQYF
abundance: few; v_gene: TRBV15; j_gene: TRBJ1-6; d_gene: NA; CDR3nt: TGTGCCACCAGCAGAGAACGAGCTAATTCACCCCTCCACTTT; CDR3aa: CATSRERANSPLHF
abundance: NA; v_gene: TRBV6-1; j_gene: TRBJ2-7; d_gene: TRBD1; CDR3nt: TGTGCCAGCAGAAAGGCAGGGACAGGCCCCAACGAGCAGTACTTC; CDR3aa: CASRKAGTGPNEQYF
abundance: NA; v_gene: TRBV30; j_gene: TRBJ1-1; d_gene: NA; CDR3nt: TGTGCCTGGAGTAGGGGAAAAACCGGGGGTGAAGCTTTCTTT; CDR3aa: CAWSRGKTGGEAFF
abundance: NA; v_gene: TRBV7-9; j_gene: TRBJ2-2; d_gene: NA; CDR3nt: TGTGCCAGCAGCCGGGAGTATGCCGGGGAGCTGTTTTTT; CDR3aa: CASSREYAGELFF
abundance: NA; v_gene: TRBV5-4; j_gene: TRBJ2-7; d_gene: NA; CDR3nt: TGTGCCAGCAGCTTATCCGTGAACTCCTACGAGCAGTACTTC; CDR3aa: CASSLSVNSYEQYF
abundance: NA; v_gene: TRBV30; j_gene: TRBJ2-1; d_gene: NA; CDR3nt: TGTGCCTGGATGGGGGGGGCGTACAATGAGCAGTTCTTC; CDR3aa: CAWMGGAYNEQFF
abundance: once; v_gene: TRBV5-1; j_gene: TRBJ2-5; d_gene: NA; CDR3nt: TGCGCCAGCAGCTTGGGAGCCGTGGAGACCCAGTACTTC; CDR3aa: CASSLGAVETQYF
abundance: NA; v_gene: TRBV11-2; j_gene: TRBJ2-5; d_gene: NA; CDR3nt: TGTGCCAGCAGCCTAGGGGAAGCAGAGACCCAGTACTTC; CDR3aa: CASSLGEAETQYF
abundance: NA; v_gene: TRBV6-5; j_gene: TRBJ2-7; d_gene: TRBD2; CDR3nt: TGTGCCAGCAGTCCCGGGACTAGCCGCTCGGAGCAGTACTTC; CDR3aa: CASSPGTSRSEQYF
abundance: NA; v_gene: TRBV6-6; j_gene: TRBJ2-3; d_gene: NA; CDR3nt: TGTGCCAGCAGTGGACAGTACTCCACAGATACGCAGTATTTT; CDR3aa: CASSGQYSTDTQYF
abundance: NA; v_gene: TRBV10-3; j_gene: TRBJ2-1; d_gene: NA; CDR3nt: TGTGCCATCAGTGAGTCGCAGGGGAGGTTCAATGAGCAGTTCTTC; CDR3aa: CAISESQGRFNEQFF
abundance: NA; v_gene: TRBV9; j_gene: TRBJ1-6; d_gene: NA; CDR3nt: TGTGCCAGCAGCGCCGACAGGCCGGTGGGTTCACCCCTCCACTTT; CDR3aa: CASSADRPVGSPLHF
abundance: NA; v_gene: TRBV29-1; j_gene: TRBJ1-1; d_gene: NA; CDR3nt: TGCAGCGTTGACAGACAGCAGAACACTGAAGCTTTCTTT; CDR3aa: CSVDRQQNTEAFF
abundance: NA; v_gene: TRBV19; j_gene: TRBJ2-7; d_gene: NA; CDR3nt: TGTGCCAGTAGTATAGGGGCAGCTTCCTACGAGCAGTACTTC; CDR3aa: CASSIGAASYEQYF
abundance: NA; v_gene: TRBV6-6; j_gene: TRBJ1-2; d_gene: TRBD1; CDR3nt: TGTGCCAGCAACCCCGGACAGGGAGATGGCTACACCTTC; CDR3aa: CASNPGQGDGYTF
abundance: NA; v_gene: TRBV5-1; j_gene: TRBJ2-7; d_gene: TRBD1; CDR3nt: TGCGCCAGCACGCGGGGACAGGGGGACCACGAGCAGTACTTC; CDR3aa: CASTRGQGDHEQYF
abundance: NA; v_gene: TRBV5-4; j_gene: TRBJ1-1; d_gene: TRBD1; CDR3nt: TGTGCCAGCAGCTCACTCCGACAGGGGGCCACTGAAGCTTTCTTT; CDR3aa: CASSSLRQGATEAFF
abundance: NA; v_gene: TRBV2; j_gene: TRBJ2-5; d_gene: NA; CDR3nt: TGTGCCAGCAGTGGGGACGGGGGAATAGGGGAGACCCAGTACTTC; CDR3aa: CASSGDGGIGETQYF
abundance: NA; v_gene: TRBV6-1; j_gene: TRBJ1-5; d_gene: NA; CDR3nt: TGTGCCAGCAGTGAAGCGGCAGCCATCAATCAGCCCCAGCATTTT; CDR3aa: CASSEAAAINQPQHF
abundance: NA; v_gene: TRBV5-1; j_gene: TRBJ2-5; d_gene: NA; CDR3nt: TGCGCCAGCAGCTTGAACCAGGGTAGGGAGACCCAGTACTTC; CDR3aa: CASSLNQGRETQYF
abundance: NA; v_gene: TRBV2; j_gene: TRBJ2-7; d_gene: TRBD1; CDR3nt: TGTGCCAGCAGGCCGGGACAGGACCTCTACGAGCAGTACTTC; CDR3aa: CASRPGQDLYEQYF
abundance: NA; v_gene: TRBV7-6; j_gene: TRBJ2-1; d_gene: TRBD2; CDR3nt: TGTGCCAGCAGCTATGTAGCGGGGTCTTCCCATGAGCAGTTCTTC; CDR3aa: CASSYVAGSSHEQFF
abundance: NA; v_gene: TRBV9; j_gene: TRBJ1-5; d_gene: NA; CDR3nt: TGTGCCAGCAGCCCTCGGGGGGACGGCAATCAGCCCCAGCATTTT; CDR3aa: CASSPRGDGNQPQHF
abundance: NA; v_gene: TRBV4-1; j_gene: TRBJ2-5; d_gene: NA; CDR3nt: TGCGCCAGCAGCCAAGAAACGGGGACCCAGTACTTC; CDR3aa: CASSQETGTQYF
abundance: NA; v_gene: TRBV6-6; j_gene: TRBJ2-7; d_gene: NA; CDR3nt: TGTGCCAGCCATCGGGGACGCGACTCTTACGAGCAGTACTTC; CDR3aa: CASHRGRDSYEQYF
abundance: NA; v_gene: TRBV10-3; j_gene: TRBJ2-2; d_gene: TRBD2; CDR3nt: TGTGCCATCAGTGAGCGTCTAGCGGGAGGGCCATCCACCGGGGAGCTGTTTTTT; CDR3aa: CAISERLAGGPSTGELFF
abundance: NA; v_gene: TRBV6-5; j_gene: TRBJ2-7; d_gene: NA; CDR3nt: TGTGCCAGCAGTTACCTGTCAGGGAGCGCCTACGAGCAGTACTTC; CDR3aa: CASSYLSGSAYEQYF
abundance: NA; v_gene: TRBV10-3; j_gene: TRBJ2-3; d_gene: TRBD2; CDR3nt: TGTGCCATCAGTGAGGGCGCGGGAGATCGACGGGATACGCAGTATTTT; CDR3aa: CAISEGAGDRRDTQYF
abundance: NA; v_gene: TRBV10-3; j_gene: TRBJ2-1; d_gene: TRBD2; CDR3nt: TGTGCCATCAGGGCGGGACTAGCGGGACTTGAGCAGTTCTTC; CDR3aa: CAIRAGLAGLEQFF
abundance: NA; v_gene: TRBV10-3; j_gene: TRBJ1-5; d_gene: NA; CDR3nt: TGTGCCATCAGTGAGTCGGGGGCTAGTCAGCCCCAGCATTTT; CDR3aa: CAISESGASQPQHF
abundance: NA; v_gene: TRBV5-1; j_gene: TRBJ2-2; d_gene: TRBD1; CDR3nt: TGCGCCAGCAGCGCGACAGGGGACACCGGGGAGCTGTTTTTT; CDR3aa: CASSATGDTGELFF
abundance: NA; v_gene: TRBV28; j_gene: TRBJ1-5; d_gene: NA; CDR3nt: TGTGCCAGCACTCTTCAGGGGCTTCGGCCCCAGCATTTT; CDR3aa: CASTLQGLRPQHF
abundance: NA; v_gene: TRBV18; j_gene: TRBJ2-7; d_gene: TRBD1; CDR3nt: TGTGCCAGCTCATCATCCGGGACAGGGGGCCACGAGCAGTACTTC; CDR3aa: CASSSSGTGGHEQYF
abundance: NA; v_gene: TRBV2; j_gene: TRBJ1-4; d_gene: NA; CDR3nt: TGTGCCAGCAGAGGACACCTCCGAGAGGAAAAACTGTTTTTT; CDR3aa: CASRGHLREEKLFF
abundance: NA; v_gene: TRBV4-1; j_gene: TRBJ1-6; d_gene: NA; CDR3nt: TGCGCCAGCAGCCAAGATCCACAGGGAACCGATAATTCACCCCTCCACTTT; CDR3aa: CASSQDPQGTDNSPLHF
abundance: NA; v_gene: TRBV10-1; j_gene: TRBJ1-4; d_gene: NA; CDR3nt: TGCGCCAGCAGTGCAGGTCCTGCGGAAAAACTGTTTTTT; CDR3aa: CASSAGPAEKLFF